One and the same sample provided the 20 T cell receptor beta chains below, sequenced in a study of T cell responses to AZD1222 COVID-19 vaccine. The repertoire was sequenced with immunoSEQ multiplex PCR; TCRdb's copy has only in-frame clones and lacks some. The sample carries about 81,000 clones, just over 90% recorded once. Specimen: peripheral blood, collected 28 days after the second AZD1222 dose. Source of these receptors: an adult who received the AZD1222 COVID-19 vaccine.

The chain has TRBV3-1 (or the pseudogene TRBV3-2) and TRBJ2-2; D assignment may be TRBD1 or TRBD2 (5 bases each). Germline values: CDR1 LGHDT, CDR2 YNNKEL (reference sequence). CDR3 length: 14 amino acids. The V end lost 1 base, the J end lost 4 bases, and 7 bases lay between the germline ends. The CDR3 nucleotides read TGTGCCAGCAGCCAAGGAGGGGTCACCGGGGAGCTGTTTTTT. Its translation: CASSQGGVTGELFF.

The rearrangement uses TRBV5-8 and TRBJ2-1; TRBD1 might be the D (6 bases). V lost 5 bases and J lost 0, with 15 bases in between. The CDR3 contains 16 residues. The germline V gene has CDR1 SGHTS and CDR2 YDEGEE. The CDR3, as DNA: TGTGCCAGCAGGTGGACAGCTTCCTTCTCCTACAATGAGCAGTTCTTC. It is translated as CASRWTASFSYNEQFF. The complete variable domain, with remaining parts taken from reference TRBV5-8 and TRBJ2-1, reads EAGVTQSPTHLIKTRGQQATLRCSPISGHTSVYWYQQALGLGLQFLLWYDEGEERNRGNFPPRFSGRQFPNYSSELNVNALELEDSALYLCASRWTASFSYNEQFFGPGTRLTVL.

DNA of the CDR3: TGCGCCAGCAGCGGGCAGGGCCCCTTGAACACTGAAGCTTTCTTT. Protein: CASSGQGPLNTEAFF. The chain is built from TRBV5-1 and TRBJ1-1; D is perhaps TRBD1 (5 bases). V lost 4 bases, J lost 0 bases, and 13 bases lay in between. Looked up from germline, CDR1 is SGHRS and CDR2 is YFSETQ. The CDR3 totals 15 residues.

The chain uses TRBV11-3 and TRBJ1-1, with D possibly TRBD1 on 6 matching bases. This CDR3 spans 14 amino acids. V was shortened by 1 base and J by 1 base, with 7 bases between the two germline ends. The germline V gene encodes CDR1 SGHNT and CDR2 YENEEA. Written as DNA, the CDR3 is TGTGCCAGCAGCTTAGGGGACAAGAACACTGAAGCTTTCTTT. This codes for CASSLGDKNTEAFF.

In this sample, this clone turned up once. The rearrangement uses TRBV27 and TRBJ1-6, with a weak D call TRBD1 (6 bases). V was clipped by 3 bases and J by 7 bases, with 13 bases between them. Germline V lookup: CDR1 MNHEY, CDR2 SMNVEV (reference sequence). This CDR3 has 15 residues. CDR3 nucleotides: TGTGCCAGCAGTTTTTCAGGACAGCAAAATTCACCCCTCCACTTT. This translates into CASSFSGQQNSPLHF.

This clone was found a few times. The V call is TRBV2, the J call TRBJ1-5, with 7 nucleotides matching TRBD1. The CDR3 has 14 amino acids. In germline, CDR1 is SNHLY, CDR2 FYNNEI. V trimming: 4 bases; J trimming: 5 bases; junction bases outside the gene matches: 5. The CDR3 spells CASSGQGVDQPQHF. CDR3 bases: TGTGCCAGCAGTGGACAGGGTGTAGATCAGCCCCAGCATTTT.

This chain links TRBV11-3 with TRBJ1-1; TRBD1 is a possible D gene (5 bases). This CDR3 spans 13 amino acids. Germline assignment: CDR1 SGHNT and CDR2 YENEEA. V lost 5 bases and J lost 4, with 11 bases in between. CDR3 amino acids: CASSLQAVTEAFF. CDR3 coding DNA: TGTGCCAGCAGCCTACAGGCGGTCACTGAAGCTTTCTTT. Using reference TRBV11-3 and TRBJ1-1 for the parts outside the CDR3, the full variable domain is EAGVVQSPRYKIIEKKQPVAFWCNPISGHNTLYWYLQNLGQGPELLIRYENEEAVDDSQLPKDRFSAERLKGVDSTLKIQPAELGDSAVYLCASSLQAVTEAFFGQGTRLTVV.

In its sample, this clone was seen once. The gene calls are TRBV19 and TRBJ1-6; TRBD1 matches 7 bases. Germline CDR1 LNHDA, CDR2 SQIVND (reference sequence). This CDR3 is built from 15 residues. V dropped 3 bases and J dropped 7; count of bases not matched to a gene: 6. The CDR3 region is CASSISTQGNSPLHF. The CDR3 nucleotides are TGTGCCAGTAGTATTAGCACACAGGGGAATTCACCCCTCCACTTT.

V gene TRBV27 combines with J gene TRBJ1-1; D is ambiguous. V dropped 7 bases and J dropped 10 bases, with 19 bases sitting between them. This CDR3 region has 13 residues. Germline-derived CDR1 and CDR2 are MNHEY and SMNVEV (reference sequence). Here the CDR3 DNA reads TGTGCCAGCAAACCTTGGACCGCCGGGCTAGCTTTCTTT. Residues: CASKPWTAGLAFF.

The V and J genes are TRBV19 and TRBJ2-5, with 10 bases that match TRBD2. CDR3 size: 14 residues. The V segment lost 3 bases and the J segment 3 bases; nucleotides outside the gene matches: 1. CDR1 and CDR2 from the germline V gene are LNHDA and SQIVND (reference sequence). The CDR3 region has the DNA TGTGCCAGTAGTATTCTAGCGGGGGAAGAGACCCAGTACTTC. This encodes CASSILAGEETQYF.

This clone appeared a single time. The chain combines TRBV27 with TRBJ1-1, with 8 bases that match TRBD1. Looked up from germline, CDR1 is MNHEY and CDR2 is SMNVEV (reference sequence). The CDR3 has 20 residues. V shed 2 bases, J shed 5 bases, and the junction held 22 bases outside the gene matches. The CDR3 bases are TGTGCCAGCAGTTTAGCCCCCCATTCCCGTCAGCGACAGGGGAGAACTGAAGCTTTCTTT. This translates into CASSLAPHSRQRQGRTEAFF.

The chain recombines TRBV6-2 or TRBV6-3 with TRBJ1-6; no clear D gene. CDR3 length: 16 residues. V lost 5 bases to trimming and J lost 5 bases, with 16 bases between them. Germline lookup yields CDR1 MNHEY and CDR2 SVGEGT. The CDR3 loop is CASSPNGVGNNSPLHF. DNA for the CDR3: TGTGCCAGCAGTCCGAACGGGGTTGGGAATAATTCACCCCTCCACTTT.

The chain employs TRBV28 and TRBJ1-2; D remains unclear. This CDR3 spans 14 amino acids. The V gene's germline CDR1 is MDHEN and CDR2 SYDVKM. Trimming left V 7 bases short and J 6 bases short, with 18 bases between. The CDR3 protein is CASKLRDFRDGYTF. The CDR3 DNA is TGTGCCAGCAAACTTAGAGATTTTAGGGATGGCTACACCTTC.

V and J are TRBV7-2 and TRBJ1-1; no reliable D call. This CDR3 region has 14 residues. Looked up from germline, CDR1 is SGHTA and CDR2 is FQGNSA. Trimming removed 0 bases at V and 11 bases at J, with 16 bases between. The CDR3 spells CASSLAWADPGAFF. In DNA, the CDR3 is TGTGCCAGCAGCTTAGCTTGGGCAGACCCCGGGGCTTTCTTT.

The rearrangement uses TRBV9 and TRBJ1-4; D not resolved. The CDR3 covers 13 residues. Germline loops: CDR1 SGDLS, CDR2 YYNGEE. V was trimmed by 4 bases and J by 3 bases, leaving 7 bases between them. Here the CDR3 reads CASSPRANEKLFF. DNA for the CDR3: TGTGCCAGCAGCCCCCGGGCTAATGAAAAACTGTTTTTT.

CDR3 nucleotide sequence: TGCGCCAGCAGCTTGGCCTCTGGGGCCAATGAGCAGTTCTTC. Its protein product is CASSLASGANEQFF. The V gene is TRBV5-1, the J gene TRBJ2-1; possibly TRBD1 for D (5 bases). The germline V and J ends were trimmed by 0 bases and 6 bases, with 10 bases remaining between them. The CDR3 totals 14 residues. Germline lookup yields CDR1 SGHRS and CDR2 YFSETQ.

This clone occurred a few times. The rearrangement uses TRBV7-2 and TRBJ1-2; the D is unclear. This CDR3 is 12 amino acids long. V dropped 4 bases and J dropped 0 bases, with 3 bases sitting between them. Looked up from germline, CDR1 is SGHTA and CDR2 is FQGNSA. The CDR3 nucleotides are TGTGCCAGCAGCTATTCTAACTATGGCTACACCTTC. Residues: CASSYSNYGYTF.

The chain employs TRBV5-1 and TRBJ2-7, with 11 bases that match TRBD2. This CDR3 contains 14 residues. With 2 bases clipped from V and 7 bases from J, the junction kept 5 bases outside the gene matches. CDR1 is SGHRS and CDR2 is YFSETQ in the germline V gene. The CDR3 DNA is TGCGCCAGCAGCTTTAGCGGGGGGGCGAGAGAGCAGTACTTC. Encoded protein: CASSFSGGAREQYF.

This rearrangement joins TRBV12-3 or TRBV12-4 to TRBJ2-2; D unclear. The CDR3 covers 11 residues. Deletions cut 1 base from V and 10 bases from J, with 4 bases between. The CDR3 DNA reads TGTGCCAGCAGTTTAGATGAGGAGCTGTTTTTT. Protein product: CASSLDEELFF.

The chain combines TRBV9 with TRBJ1-2; 7 bases map to TRBD1. This CDR3 contains 13 residues. The V and J ends lost 1 base and 7 bases, in that order; junction bases with no gene match: 4. Germline CDR1 reads SGDLS; CDR2 reads YYNGEE. The CDR3 reads CASSVTGEGGYTF. Here the CDR3 DNA reads TGTGCCAGCAGCGTAACAGGGGAAGGTGGCTACACCTTC.